There are many counts of the clone carrying this TCR beta chain. What it recognizes is unknown. The V end lost 3 bases, the J end lost 2 bases, and 8 bases lay between the germline ends. From germline, CDR1 is DFQATT and CDR2 SNEGSKA (reference sequence). The CDR3 extends over 14 amino acids. The sample originates from a study of T-cell reconstitution after alpha-beta-depleted transplantation in children. Regarding the study as a whole: At around two months after transplant, the alpha-beta T cells were reportedly derived from several hundred expanded clones that came from non-depleted graft cells. Recipient T cells and thymic progenitors that survived were the source of the high TCRbeta diversity seen at day 60 in some patients.

TCRbeta library construction was performed incorporating unique molecular identifiers. From the PCR reads, TCRdb called clonotypes with MiXCR, one entry per CDR3 protein. The table includes about 580,000 distinct CDR3 sequences, 20% to 25% detected once. The sample here was PBMCs, mostly from graft donor cells, taken 360 days after TCRalphabeta/CD19-depleted stem cell transplant. The genes are TRBV20-1 and TRBJ2-6; tentative D call: TRBD1 (6 bases). The clonotype originates from a boy in the first two years of life who had a stem cell transplant for acute myeloid leukemia, so the T cells may come from the graft donor. For the CDR3, the DNA is TGCAGTGCTAGCGGACAGCCTGGGGCCAACGTCCTGACTTTC. Translated, it gives CSASGQPGANVLTF.